The 9 T cell receptor beta chains presented below share a single source sample, sequenced in a study of cytomegalovirus exposure and HLA in healthy donors. Amplification used 60 Vbeta primers and 13 Jbeta primers. Assay: immunoSEQ multiplex PCR; the TCRdb copy retains only in-frame clones and omits some. Of roughly 160,000 clones listed, more than 65% are singletons. The material sequenced was PBMCs. All receptors derive from a woman aged 50 to 65 in good health and CMV-seronegative.

The rearrangement uses TRBV11-2 and TRBJ2-7, with TRBD2 matching over 7 bases. Trimming cost V 5 bases and J 6 bases; bases outside gene matches: 16. Germline V gives CDR1 SGHAT, CDR2 FQNNGV. The CDR3 spans 16 residues. The CDR3 loop is CASSPLERGPWGEQYF. CDR3 nucleotides: TGTGCCAGCAGCCCACTCGAGCGGGGACCCTGGGGCGAGCAGTACTTC.

CDR3 loop: CASSPRGVDTQYF. For the CDR3, the DNA is TGTGCCAGCAGCCCGCGGGGGGTGGATACGCAGTATTTT. V usage is TRBV5-4 and J usage is TRBJ2-3; 8 bases map to TRBD2. This CDR3 is 13 amino acids long. The J segment lost 6 bases and the V segment lost 4 bases, leaving 4 bases of the junction unmatched. Germline V gene lookup returns CDR1 SGHNT and CDR2 YYREEE (reference sequence). The variable domain in full, completed from reference TRBV5-4 and TRBJ2-3, reads ETGVTQSPTHLIKTRGQQVTLRCSSQSGHNTVSWYQQALGQGPQFIFQYYREEENGRGNFPPRFSGLQFPNYSSELNVNALELDDSALYLCASSPRGVDTQYFGPGTRLTVL.

This rearrangement joins TRBV4-1 to TRBJ2-1, with a weak D call TRBD2 (6 bases). V lost 3 bases and J 8 bases, leaving 17 bases between the germline ends. CDR3 length equals 15 residues. Germline V lookup: CDR1 MGHRA, CDR2 YSYEKL. The CDR3 DNA is TGCGCCAGCAGCCACGGGGGAAGGTCTGGAGATGAGCAGTTCTTC. Amino acid sequence: CASSHGGRSGDEQFF.

This sequence joins TRBV6-5 and TRBJ1-1; D not resolved. Germline loops: CDR1 MNHEY, CDR2 SVGAGI. V lost 2 bases to trimming and J lost 1 base, with 8 bases between them. The CDR3 is 14 residues long. The CDR3 coding sequence is TGTGCCAGCAGTTACAAAACACCGAACACTGAAGCTTTCTTT. Its protein product is CASSYKTPNTEAFF.

This rearrangement joins TRBV28 to TRBJ2-2, with TRBD2 matching 8 bases. Trimming at V came to 5 bases and at J to 1 base, leaving 9 bases not matched to a gene. CDR3 length: 17 residues. Germline CDR1 is MDHEN and CDR2 is SYDVKM. CDR3 coding DNA: TGTGCCAGCAGTGAGATATCGAGCGGGGGGAACACCGGGGAGCTGTTTTTT. Protein sequence: CASSEISSGGNTGELFF.

V and J are TRBV10-3 and TRBJ1-2, with 9 bases matching TRBD1. This CDR3 contains 13 residues. J was trimmed by 6 bases and V by 6 bases; bases with no gene match: 5. Germline V gene lookup returns CDR1 ENHRY and CDR2 SYGVKD. CDR3 coding DNA: TGTGCCATCAGCTTCACAGGGGGCAATGGCTACACCTTC. It translates to CAISFTGGNGYTF.

J is TRBJ2-1 and V is TRBV5-1; 9 positions agree with TRBD2. Germline assignment: CDR1 SGHRS and CDR2 YFSETQ. Trimming removed 0 bases from V and 4 bases from J; junction bases left unmatched: 2. The CDR3 extends over 15 amino acids. The CDR3 here is CASSLGLAEYNEQFF. CDR3 sequence (DNA): TGCGCCAGCAGCTTGGGACTAGCGGAGTACAATGAGCAGTTCTTC.

The chain joins TRBV9 to TRBJ2-1; 12 bases line up with TRBD2. The V segment lost 0 bases and the J segment 1 base; nucleotides outside the gene matches: 8. This CDR3 comprises 19 residues. The germline CDR1 and CDR2 sequences are SGDLS and YYNGEE. The DNA for the CDR3 is TGTGCCAGCAGCGTAGGGGTATTGGGACTAGCGGGTTCCTACAATGAGCAGTTCTTC. It encodes CASSVGVLGLAGSYNEQFF.

A few counts support this clone. At one end, the junction sequence differs from germline, possibly due to a read error. The chain joins TRBV11-3 to TRBJ2-3, with D possibly being TRBD2 (5 bases). The CDR3 is 14 amino acids. Germline CDR1 is SGHNT and CDR2 is YENEEA. The CDR3 DNA reads as TGTGCCAGCAGCTTTGCGGGTTCCACATATACGCAGTATTTT. Residues: CASSFAGSTYTQYF.